This TCR beta chain came from a study of blood T cell repertoires in COVID-19 (dated by TCRdb to 2019 to 2021). Notes on the research overall: The collaborator samples originated in the United States, Italy and Spain and spanned the acute and convalescent phases of COVID-19. The material from the prospective study consisted of cDNA or gDNA derived from T cells, B-cell-depleted T cells, or PBMCs. Deeply sampled blood TCRbeta repertoires from subjects exposed to, actively infected with, or recovered from COVID-19 were included in the dataset. A freely available public database, intended as a resource for researchers studying the immune response to SARS-CoV-2, is where the repertoires were released. Samples came from the ongoing ImmuneRACE study (first 160 participants) plus 1,254 subjects from 6 global collaborators. Sample metadata almost always included a de-identified subject ID, COVID-19 status, age in years and sex. Where available, HLA class I and class II types were taken from metadata supplied by the sample provider and were not determined by assay-based typing. Overall study outcomes, separate from this receptor: The amount of clinical and demographic metadata varied by source and participant and was provided uncurated.

TCRbeta CDR3 regions were amplified from genomic DNA by means of the immunoSEQ Assay, a bias-controlled multiplex PCR. In the source study's methods: The number of nucleated cells in each sample was estimated by amplification of reference gene primers within the assay. Sequence reads were collapsed and filtered to measure the absolute abundance of every unique TCRbeta CDR3 rearrangement. For each sample, productive Simpson clonality was calculated by taking the square root of Simpson's diversity index across productive rearrangements. TCRdb carries this immuneACCESS record with in-frame sequences only. Its versions omit some clonotypes, under half of them owing to an unresolved V gene in the studies checked, with the rest unexplained. That table is the source of V, J and clone size, and D and trimming were worked out from the DNA. The table for this sample lists over 10,000 clones; 85% to 90% of them were counted only once. The ten top clones hold roughly 20% of the sample.

Trimming accounts for 7 bases at V and 0 bases at J, while the number of junction bases matched to no gene is 12. Via the germline V gene, CDR1 is SGHRS and CDR2 YFSETQ. From the cysteine through the phenylalanine, the CDR3 covers 17 amino acids. Only the CDR3 portion is preserved as DNA: 51 bases, with reading frame beginning at the first base. A remark on this clone: Its antigen remains undetermined. Nothing much larger sits one base from this clone, and base qualities are not available.

The collaborating institutions used their own protocols to collect whole blood in K2EDTA tubes. Collaborator samples were shipped for TCRbeta analysis as frozen whole blood, isolated PBMCs, or DNA extracted from either sample type. The TCR sequence derives from a human donor with active COVID-19. The donor label of this sample is uncertain. Recombination connected TRBV5-1 to TRBJ1-3; the central 8 bases match TRBD1. Material for sequencing was peripheral blood. The DNA is as follows: TGCGCCAGCCGACCTGGCGCAGGGGGCAACTCTGGAAACACCATATATTTT. Its translation reads: CASRPGAGGNSGNTIYF.